These 3 T cell receptor beta chains originate from one sample sequenced in a study of T cell clones after liver transplantation. Profiling relied on immunoSEQ multiplex PCR, and the TCRdb table lists in-frame clones only, not all of them. The table includes about 76,000 clones, over 65% detected once. The input for sequencing was CD4+ T cells from blood, taken at the 22-month timepoint. The source of these receptors is a human patient who received a liver transplant. Some of the T cells may derive from the graft donor.

CDR3 in amino acids: CASSRLPTRGDTQYF. The CDR3 coding sequence is TGTGCCAGCAGCAGGCTCCCAACCCGCGGGGATACGCAGTATTTT. The chain carries TRBV7-8 and TRBJ2-3; D perhaps matches TRBD2 (5 bases). The CDR3 extends over 15 amino acids. Per germline, CDR1 SGHVS and CDR2 FQNEAQ. Trimming took 5 bases from V and 6 from J, leaving 18 bases between them.

This clone was recorded a few times. The chain employs TRBV5-1 and TRBJ2-2; 9 bases agree with TRBD1. V lost 2 bases and J lost 3; bases outside the gene matches: 5. The CDR3 sequence is 16 residues long. Germline V gene lookup returns CDR1 SGHRS and CDR2 YFSETQ. The CDR3 spells CASSLTGGVDTGELFF. The CDR3 DNA reads TGCGCCAGCAGCTTAACAGGGGGCGTTGACACCGGGGAGCTGTTTTTT.

V and J are TRBV2 and TRBJ2-1; unclear D gene. Germline V gene lookup returns CDR1 SNHLY and CDR2 FYNNEI. V was shortened by 1 base and J by 8 bases, with 3 bases between the two germline ends. The CDR3 is made up of 11 amino acids. The CDR3 DNA reads as TGTGCCAGCAGTGAAGTGGATGAGCAGTTCTTC. Amino acids: CASSEVDEQFF.